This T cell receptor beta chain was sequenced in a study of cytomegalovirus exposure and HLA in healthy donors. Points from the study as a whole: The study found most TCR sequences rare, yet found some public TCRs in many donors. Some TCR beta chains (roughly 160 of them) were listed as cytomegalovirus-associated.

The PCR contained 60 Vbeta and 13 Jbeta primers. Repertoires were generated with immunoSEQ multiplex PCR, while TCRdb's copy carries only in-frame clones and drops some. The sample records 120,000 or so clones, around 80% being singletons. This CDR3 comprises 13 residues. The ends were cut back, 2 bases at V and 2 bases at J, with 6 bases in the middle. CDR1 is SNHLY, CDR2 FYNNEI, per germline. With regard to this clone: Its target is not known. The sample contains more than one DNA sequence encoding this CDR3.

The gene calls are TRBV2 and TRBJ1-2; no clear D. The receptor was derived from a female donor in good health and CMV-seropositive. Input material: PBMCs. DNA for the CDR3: TGTGCCAGCAGTGAAAGAGGGAACTATGGCTACACCTTC. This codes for CASSERGNYGYTF.